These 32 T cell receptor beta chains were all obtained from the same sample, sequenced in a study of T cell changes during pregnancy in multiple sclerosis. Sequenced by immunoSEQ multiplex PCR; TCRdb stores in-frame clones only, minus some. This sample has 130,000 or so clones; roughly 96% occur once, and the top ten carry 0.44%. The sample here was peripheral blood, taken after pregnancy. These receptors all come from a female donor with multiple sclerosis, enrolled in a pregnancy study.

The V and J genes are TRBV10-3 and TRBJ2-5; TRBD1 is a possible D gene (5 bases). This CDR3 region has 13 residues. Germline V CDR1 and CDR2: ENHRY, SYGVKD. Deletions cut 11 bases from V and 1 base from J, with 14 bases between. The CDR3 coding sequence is TGTGCCGTTAACGAACAGGCCCAAGAGACCCAGTACTTC. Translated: CAVNEQAQETQYF.

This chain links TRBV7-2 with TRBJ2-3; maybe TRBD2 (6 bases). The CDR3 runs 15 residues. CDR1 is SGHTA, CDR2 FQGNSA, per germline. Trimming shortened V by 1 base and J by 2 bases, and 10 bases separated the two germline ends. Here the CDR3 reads CASSLGSGDTDTQYF. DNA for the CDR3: TGTGCCAGCAGCTTAGGTAGCGGAGACACAGATACGCAGTATTTT.

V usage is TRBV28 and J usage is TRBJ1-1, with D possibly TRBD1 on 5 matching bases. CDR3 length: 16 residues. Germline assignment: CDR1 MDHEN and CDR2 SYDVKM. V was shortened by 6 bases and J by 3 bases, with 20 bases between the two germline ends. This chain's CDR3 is CASSPLRLGQYTEAFF. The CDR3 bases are TGTGCCAGCAGCCCCCTTAGGTTGGGGCAGTACACTGAAGCTTTCTTT.

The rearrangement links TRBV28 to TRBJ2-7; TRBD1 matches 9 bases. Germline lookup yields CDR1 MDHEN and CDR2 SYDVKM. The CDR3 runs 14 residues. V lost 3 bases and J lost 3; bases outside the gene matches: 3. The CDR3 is CASSFLGQGYEQYF. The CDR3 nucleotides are TGTGCCAGCAGTTTCCTGGGACAGGGCTACGAGCAGTACTTC.

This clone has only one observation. The CDR3 sequence: CASSTYPGQGTYEQYF. CDR3 coding DNA: TGTGCCAGCAGCACCTATCCGGGACAGGGGACCTACGAGCAGTACTTC. J is TRBJ2-7 and V is TRBV7-8; the match to TRBD1 covers 10 bases. V shed 5 bases, J shed 2 bases, and the junction held 9 bases outside the gene matches. The CDR3 has 16 amino acids. Germline V gives CDR1 SGHVS, CDR2 FQNEAQ.

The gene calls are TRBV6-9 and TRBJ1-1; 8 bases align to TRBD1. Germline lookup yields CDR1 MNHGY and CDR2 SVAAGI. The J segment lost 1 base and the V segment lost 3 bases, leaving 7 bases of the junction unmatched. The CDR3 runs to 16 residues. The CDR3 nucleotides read TGTGCCAGCAGTTACCCATGGACAGGGAGGAACACTGAAGCTTTCTTT. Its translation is CASSYPWTGRNTEAFF.

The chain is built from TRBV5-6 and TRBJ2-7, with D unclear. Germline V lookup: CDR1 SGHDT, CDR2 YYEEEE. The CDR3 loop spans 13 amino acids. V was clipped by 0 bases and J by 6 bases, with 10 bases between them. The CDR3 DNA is TGTGCCAGCAGCTTGGACGTCATCGGCGAGCAGTACTTC. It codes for CASSLDVIGEQYF. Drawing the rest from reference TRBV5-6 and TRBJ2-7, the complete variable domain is DAGVTQSPTHLIKTRGQQVTLRCSPKSGHDTVSWYQQALGQGPQFIFQYYEEEERQRGNFPDRFSGHQFPNYSSELNVNALLLGDSALYLCASSLDVIGEQYFGPGTRLTVT.

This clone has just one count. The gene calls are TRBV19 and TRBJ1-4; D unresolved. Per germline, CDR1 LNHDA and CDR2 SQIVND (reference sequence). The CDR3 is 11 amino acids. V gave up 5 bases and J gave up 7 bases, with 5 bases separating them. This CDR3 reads CASSSSEKLFF. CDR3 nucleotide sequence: TGTGCCAGTAGTTCTTCTGAAAAACTGTTTTTT.

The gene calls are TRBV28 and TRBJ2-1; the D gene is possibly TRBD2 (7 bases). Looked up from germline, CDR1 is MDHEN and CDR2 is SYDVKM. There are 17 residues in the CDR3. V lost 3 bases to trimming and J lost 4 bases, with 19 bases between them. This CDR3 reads CASSLTLTGGHYNEQFF. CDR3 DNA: TGTGCCAGCAGTTTGACGCTGACGGGGGGCCATTACAATGAGCAGTTCTTC.

The CDR3 bases are TGCAGCGTTCTGGAGGCGTATGGCTACACCTTC. It codes for CSVLEAYGYTF. The chain carries TRBV29-1 and TRBJ1-2; D gene uncertain. This CDR3 has 11 amino acids. Deletions cut 5 bases from V and 5 bases from J, with 9 bases between. Germline values: CDR1 SQVTM, CDR2 ANQGSEA.

This CDR3 reads CASSSPGVGYTF. The CDR3 DNA sequence: TGTGCCAGCAGTTCGCCGGGGGTTGGGTACACCTTC. V usage is TRBV2 and J usage is TRBJ1-2; tentative D call: TRBD1 (5 bases). Germline values: CDR1 SNHLY, CDR2 FYNNEI. V lost 5 bases to trimming and J lost 11 bases, with 15 bases between them. The CDR3 runs 12 residues.

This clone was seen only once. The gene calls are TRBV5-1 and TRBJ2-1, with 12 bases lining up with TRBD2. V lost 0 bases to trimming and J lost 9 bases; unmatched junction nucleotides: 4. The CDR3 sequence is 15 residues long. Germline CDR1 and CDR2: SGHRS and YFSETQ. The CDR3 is CASSLVTSGRGEQFF. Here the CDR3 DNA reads TGCGCCAGCAGCTTGGTGACTAGCGGGAGAGGTGAGCAGTTCTTC.

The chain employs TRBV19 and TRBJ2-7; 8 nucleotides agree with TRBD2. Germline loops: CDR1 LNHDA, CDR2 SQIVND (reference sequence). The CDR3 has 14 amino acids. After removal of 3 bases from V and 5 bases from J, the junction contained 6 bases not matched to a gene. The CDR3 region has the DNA TGTGCCAGTAGTATGGTGCTAGCGGGTAACGAGCAGTACTTC. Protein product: CASSMVLAGNEQYF.

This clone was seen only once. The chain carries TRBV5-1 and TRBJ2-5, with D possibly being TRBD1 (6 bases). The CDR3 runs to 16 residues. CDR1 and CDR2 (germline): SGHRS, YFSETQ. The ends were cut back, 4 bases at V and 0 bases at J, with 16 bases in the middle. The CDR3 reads CASSKTGTLYQETQYF. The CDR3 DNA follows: TGCGCCAGCAGCAAAACCGGGACACTCTACCAAGAGACCCAGTACTTC.

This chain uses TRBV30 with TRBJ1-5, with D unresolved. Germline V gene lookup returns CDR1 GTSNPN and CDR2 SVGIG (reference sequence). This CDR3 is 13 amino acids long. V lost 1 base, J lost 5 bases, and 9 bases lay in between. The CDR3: CAWSDGHDQPQHF. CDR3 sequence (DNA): TGTGCCTGGAGTGATGGGCATGATCAGCCCCAGCATTTT.

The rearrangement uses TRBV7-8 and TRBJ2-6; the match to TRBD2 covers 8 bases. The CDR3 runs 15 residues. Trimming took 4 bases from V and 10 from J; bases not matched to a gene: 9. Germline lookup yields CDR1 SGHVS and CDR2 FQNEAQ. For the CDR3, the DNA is TGTGCCAGCAGCTCATGGGACGGGGGGGTAAACGTCCTGACTTTC. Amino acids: CASSSWDGGVNVLTF.

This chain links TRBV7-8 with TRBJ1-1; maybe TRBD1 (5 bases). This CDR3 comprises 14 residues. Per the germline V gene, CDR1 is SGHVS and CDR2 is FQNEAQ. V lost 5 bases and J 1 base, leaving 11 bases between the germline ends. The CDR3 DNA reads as TGTGCCAGCAGCCCGCGACAGAGGAACACTGAAGCTTTCTTT. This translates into CASSPRQRNTEAFF.

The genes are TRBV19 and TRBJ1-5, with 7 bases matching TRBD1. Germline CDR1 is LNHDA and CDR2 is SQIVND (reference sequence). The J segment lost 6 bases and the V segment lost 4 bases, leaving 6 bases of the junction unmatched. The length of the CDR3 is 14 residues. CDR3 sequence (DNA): TGTGCCAGTAGTAGGGGGACAGCGAGTCAGCCCCAGCATTTT. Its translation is CASSRGTASQPQHF.

CDR3 in amino acids: CASSLGQGSTDTQYF. The CDR3 region has the DNA TGCGCCAGCAGCTTAGGACAGGGCAGCACAGATACGCAGTATTTT. The chain carries TRBV5-1 and TRBJ2-3; 8 positions agree with TRBD1. With 2 bases clipped from V and 0 bases from J, the junction kept 2 bases outside the gene matches. This CDR3 is built from 15 residues. CDR1 is SGHRS and CDR2 is YFSETQ in the germline V gene.

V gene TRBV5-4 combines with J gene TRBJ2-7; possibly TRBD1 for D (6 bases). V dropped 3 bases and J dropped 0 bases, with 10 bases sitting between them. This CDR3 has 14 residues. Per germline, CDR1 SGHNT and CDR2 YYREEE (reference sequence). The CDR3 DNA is TGTGCCAGCAGCTCGAGGGACAACTCCTACGAGCAGTACTTC. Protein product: CASSSRDNSYEQYF.

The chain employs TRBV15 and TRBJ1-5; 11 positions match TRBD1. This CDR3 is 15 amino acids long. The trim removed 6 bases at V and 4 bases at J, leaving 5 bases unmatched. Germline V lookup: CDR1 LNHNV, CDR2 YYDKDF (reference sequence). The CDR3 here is CATREGTGGNQPQHF. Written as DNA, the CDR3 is TGTGCCACCAGGGAAGGGACAGGGGGAAATCAGCCCCAGCATTTT.

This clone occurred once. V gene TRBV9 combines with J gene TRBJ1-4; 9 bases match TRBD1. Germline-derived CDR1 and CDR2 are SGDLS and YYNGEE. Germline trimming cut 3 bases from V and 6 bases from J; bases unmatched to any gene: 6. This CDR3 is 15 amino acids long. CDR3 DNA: TGTGCCAGCAGCGGTGAACAGGGGGCGCATGAAAAACTGTTTTTT. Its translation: CASSGEQGAHEKLFF.

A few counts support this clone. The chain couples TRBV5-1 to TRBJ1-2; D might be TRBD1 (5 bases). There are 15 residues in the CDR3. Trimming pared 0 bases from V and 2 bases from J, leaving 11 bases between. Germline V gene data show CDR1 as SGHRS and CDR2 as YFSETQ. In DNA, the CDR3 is TGCGCCAGCAGCTTGGATGGGGCGGAAAACTATGGCTACACCTTC. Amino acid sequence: CASSLDGAENYGYTF.

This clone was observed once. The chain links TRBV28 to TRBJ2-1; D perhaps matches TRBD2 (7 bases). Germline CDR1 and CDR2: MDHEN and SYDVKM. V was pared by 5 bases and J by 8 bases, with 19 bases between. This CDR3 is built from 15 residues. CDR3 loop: CASSLRGGGRDEQFF. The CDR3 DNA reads TGTGCCAGCAGTCTCCGAGGGGGGGGCAGGGATGAGCAGTTCTTC.

CDR3 bases: TGTGCCAGTAGTATAGGTCAGGGCACAGATACGCAGTATTTT. This encodes CASSIGQGTDTQYF. This sequence joins TRBV19 and TRBJ2-3; unclear D gene. This CDR3 spans 14 amino acids. The ends were cut back, 1 base at V and 1 base at J, with 6 bases in the middle. Per germline, CDR1 LNHDA and CDR2 SQIVND (reference sequence).

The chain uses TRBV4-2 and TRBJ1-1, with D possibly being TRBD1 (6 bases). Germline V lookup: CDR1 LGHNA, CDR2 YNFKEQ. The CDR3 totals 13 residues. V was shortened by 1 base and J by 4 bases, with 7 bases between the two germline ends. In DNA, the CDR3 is TGTGCCAGCAGCCAAGTAGGGGGCACTGAAGCTTTCTTT. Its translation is CASSQVGGTEAFF.

The CDR3 reads CASGGATNEKLFF. The CDR3 DNA reads as TGTGCCAGCGGGGGGGCTACTAATGAAAAACTGTTTTTT. The chain combines TRBV11-2 with TRBJ1-4; maybe TRBD1 (6 bases). V lost 8 bases to trimming and J lost 2 bases, with 9 bases between them. This CDR3 region has 13 residues. Germline CDR1 is SGHAT and CDR2 is FQNNGV.

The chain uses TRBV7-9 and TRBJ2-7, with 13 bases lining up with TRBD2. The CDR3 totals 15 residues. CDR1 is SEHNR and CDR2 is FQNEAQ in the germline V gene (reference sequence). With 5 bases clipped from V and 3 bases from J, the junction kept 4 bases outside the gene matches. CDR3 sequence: CASSPGLAGYYEQYF. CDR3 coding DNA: TGTGCCAGCAGCCCGGGACTAGCGGGATACTACGAGCAGTACTTC.

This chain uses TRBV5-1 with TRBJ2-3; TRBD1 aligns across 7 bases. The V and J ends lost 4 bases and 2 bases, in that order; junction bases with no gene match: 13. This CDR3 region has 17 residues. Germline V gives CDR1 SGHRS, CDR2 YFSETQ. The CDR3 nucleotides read TGCGCCAGCAGCCAGGGACAGAGTCTTACAACCACAGATACGCAGTATTTT. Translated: CASSQGQSLTTTDTQYF.

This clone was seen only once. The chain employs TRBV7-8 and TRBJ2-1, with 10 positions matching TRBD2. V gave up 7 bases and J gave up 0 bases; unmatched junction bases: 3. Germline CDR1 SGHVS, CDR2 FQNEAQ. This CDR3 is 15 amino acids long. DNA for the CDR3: TGTGCCAGCACCCTAGCGGGAGTCTCCTACAATGAGCAGTTCTTC. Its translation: CASTLAGVSYNEQFF.

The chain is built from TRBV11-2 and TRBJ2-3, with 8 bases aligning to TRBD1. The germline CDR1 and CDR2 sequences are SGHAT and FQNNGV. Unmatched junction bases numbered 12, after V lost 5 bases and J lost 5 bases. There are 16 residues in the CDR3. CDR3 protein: CASSPLLRTGKDTQYF. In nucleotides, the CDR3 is TGTGCCAGCAGCCCCCTTCTCAGGACAGGGAAAGATACGCAGTATTTT.

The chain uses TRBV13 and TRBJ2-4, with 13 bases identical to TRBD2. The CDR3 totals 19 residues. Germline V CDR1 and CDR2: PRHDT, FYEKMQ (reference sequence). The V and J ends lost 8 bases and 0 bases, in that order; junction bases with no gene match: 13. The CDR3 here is CASGGPGLAGLLAKNIQYF. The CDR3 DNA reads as TGTGCCAGCGGTGGGCCGGGACTAGCGGGACTTTTAGCCAAAAACATTCAGTACTTC.